This T cell receptor (beta chain) derives from a study of OX40 agonist ivuxolimab in advanced cancers. Study-wide context: Administration of intravenous ivuxolimab to patients occurred every 2 weeks at 0.01 to 10 mg/kg. Aged about 20 to 80 with a mean of 60 years, they were more than 80% male. Head and neck, renal cell, melanoma or hepatocellular carcinoma were the cancers that dose-escalation patients had.

TCRdb's table, derived via immunoSEQ multiplex PCR, lists solely in-frame clones and lacks some. The data show tens of thousands of clones, 80% to 90% seen once. Germline-derived CDR1 and CDR2 are LNHDA and SQIVND (reference sequence). Trimming took off 5 bases at V and 0 bases at J, with 13 bases between the two ends. The CDR3 contains 15 residues. Only one count was recorded for this clone. Its specificity is not known. Study-wide points: Antigen specificity remained undetermined for the expanded peripheral T cells.

The sequencing here drew on CD4+ or CD8+ T cells sorted from blood, taken in a trial of the OX40 agonist ivuxolimab. The origin of this receptor is an adult with an advanced solid tumor such as melanoma, head and neck, liver or kidney cancer. The chain joins TRBV19 to TRBJ1-1, with D tentatively TRBD1 (6 bases). This CDR3 is CASSGDTFMNTEAFF. The CDR3 DNA is TGTGCCAGTAGTGGGGACACCTTTATGAACACTGAAGCTTTCTTT.